The 9 T cell receptor beta chains presented below share a single source sample, sequenced in a study of T cells expressing NK-cell markers. Reanalyzing the 5' RACE reads, TCRdb keeps one entry per CDR3 protein, without DNA. The sample features approximately 460,000 distinct CDR3 sequences, with 7.3% in its top ten. Input material: blood T cells: a sorted CD56 or NKG2C T cell subset, CD4+ or CD8+ T cells, or bulk PBMC T cells (not recorded which). The receptors shown here come from a woman between 18 and 69 years old in good health.

This sequence joins TRBV27 and TRBJ2-1. The V gene's germline CDR1 is MNHEY and CDR2 SMNVEV (reference sequence). CDR3 length: 11 amino acids. CDR3 protein: CASSSRNEQFF.

V is TRBV18 and J is TRBJ2-3; TCRdb indicates TRBD1, and absent DNA this call remains unverified. The CDR3 has 14 amino acids. Germline-derived CDR1 and CDR2 are KGHSH and LQKENI. CDR3 region: CASSPSGAEDTQYF.

CDR3 residues: CASSQGSGQRETQYF. V is TRBV4-2 and J is TRBJ2-5; TCRdb indicates TRBD2, and absent DNA this call remains unverified. CDR1 LGHNA and CDR2 YNFKEQ come from the germline V gene. The CDR3 covers 15 residues.

The chain has TRBV20-1 and TRBJ1-3; no DNA is available, so the TRBD1 call from TCRdb remains unchecked. Germline loops: CDR1 DFQATT, CDR2 SNEGSKA (reference sequence). The CDR3 contains 14 residues. The CDR3 sequence is CSANERGRGNTIYF.

This chain joins TRBV10-1 and TRBJ2-5; TCRdb picks TRBD1, but there is no DNA to check that call. The CDR3 runs to 14 residues. Germline V gene data show CDR1 as WNHNN and CDR2 as SYGVQD (reference sequence). The CDR3 is CASSERAGVETQYF.

The V and J genes are TRBV28 and TRBJ2-3; the TCRdb D gene call, TRBD2, has no DNA to confirm it. Germline CDR1 and CDR2: MDHEN and SYDVKM. This CDR3 is 16 amino acids long. CDR3 amino acids: CASSLFLARSTDTQYF.

The chain combines TRBV5-8 with TRBJ2-5; TCRdb gives TRBD1 as the D gene, but with no DNA this cannot be confirmed. CDR3 size: 16 residues. The germline V gene has CDR1 SGHTS and CDR2 YDEGEE. The chain's CDR3 is CASSPGTGGWEETQYF.

The genes are TRBV29-1 and TRBJ2-1. There are 12 residues in the CDR3. Germline V lookup: CDR1 SQVTM, CDR2 ANQGSEA. The chain's CDR3 is CSVAGSAGEQFF.

V and J are TRBV18 and TRBJ1-5. CDR1 is KGHSH, CDR2 LQKENI, per germline. This CDR3 has 13 residues. The CDR3 loop is CASSPAGTRPQHF. Together with reference TRBV18 and TRBJ1-5, the CDR3 gives the full variable domain: NAGVMQNPRHLVRRRGQEARLRCSPMKGHSHVYWYRQLPEEGLKFMVYLQKENIIDESGMPKERFSAEFPKEGPSILRIQQVVRGDSAAYFCASSPAGTRPQHFGDGTRLSIL.